The rows below give T cell receptor beta chains drawn from one sample of a study of CD8 T cells in ankylosing spondylitis. TCRdb fed the 5' RACE reads into MiXCR, producing one record per CDR3 protein. The table has 500,000 to 550,000 distinct CDR3 sequences, roughly an eighth seen once. What was sequenced was blood, either unsorted or a sorted T cell fraction (not recorded which). These TCRs come from a male donor with ankylosing spondylitis. The CDR3 runs from the conserved cysteine through the conserved F or W. The D gene is left open where the match is weak. Expanded clones are given a class, and other clones once, few, many or no size at all.

j_gene	v_gene	len	d_gene	abundance	CDR3nt	CDR3aa
TRBJ2-1	TRBV19	14	-	-	TGTGCCAGTAGTATCCGGCCCCGGGCCAATGAGCAGTTCTTC	CASSIRPRANEQFF
TRBJ1-5	TRBV10-2	14	TRBD1	few	TGCGCCAGCAGTGAACAGGGGATCAATCAGCCCCAGCATTTT	CASSEQGINQPQHF
TRBJ1-1	TRBV29-1	11	-	few	TGCAGCGTTGTTTTTTGGGGAGAAGCTTTCTTT	CSVVFWGEAFF
TRBJ2-1	TRBV5-1	16	TRBD2	-	TGCGCCAGCAGCTTCGTGGCGGGAGTCGGCTACAATGAGCAGTTCTTC	CASSFVAGVGYNEQFF
TRBJ2-1	TRBV12-3/TRBV12-4	15	TRBD1	-	TGTGCCAGCAAACCGGGACAGGTCTCCTACAATGAGCAGTTCTTC	CASKPGQVSYNEQFF
TRBJ1-2	TRBV6-1	13	-	few	TGTGCCAGCACCAAAGTGTCAGGGGACCACTACACCTTC	CASTKVSGDHYTF
TRBJ2-1	TRBV24-1	17	TRBD1	few	TGTGCCACCAGTTCACACCATCAGGACAGGGCCCACAATGAGCAGTTCTTC	CATSSHHQDRAHNEQFF
TRBJ2-5	TRBV11-2	16	-	-	TGTGCCAGCAGCTCCTCTTCCACGAATCCTCAAGAGACCCAGTACTTC	CASSSSSTNPQETQYF
TRBJ2-7	TRBV20-1	14	-	-	TGCAGTGCTAGAGATGTACGCGAAACCTACGAGCAGTACTTC	CSARDVRETYEQYF
TRBJ2-1	TRBV7-2	15	TRBD1	-	TGTGCCAGCAGCTTACTAGGACAGGGGTTTAATGAGCAGTTCTTC	CASSLLGQGFNEQFF
TRBJ2-5	TRBV20-1	13	TRBD2	-	TGCAGTGCTAGCAGTAGCGGGAGTGGGACCCAGTACTTC	CSASSSGSGTQYF
TRBJ1-1	TRBV29-1	10	-	few	TGCAGCGGGTCAGACAGTGGGGCTTTCTTT	CSGSDSGAFF
TRBJ2-3	TRBV5-1	16	-	few	TGCGCCAGCAGCCTGGGGACAGCCGGAGGGACAGATACGCAGTATTTT	CASSLGTAGGTDTQYF
TRBJ2-3	TRBV20-1	15	-	few	TGCAGTGCTAGAGATGCGGGGGCTGGTCCGGATACGCAGTATTTT	CSARDAGAGPDTQYF
TRBJ2-3	TRBV12-3/TRBV12-4	14	TRBD2	many	TGTGCCAGCAGCACCTGGAGCGGGGGAGATACGCAGTATTTT	CASSTWSGGDTQYF